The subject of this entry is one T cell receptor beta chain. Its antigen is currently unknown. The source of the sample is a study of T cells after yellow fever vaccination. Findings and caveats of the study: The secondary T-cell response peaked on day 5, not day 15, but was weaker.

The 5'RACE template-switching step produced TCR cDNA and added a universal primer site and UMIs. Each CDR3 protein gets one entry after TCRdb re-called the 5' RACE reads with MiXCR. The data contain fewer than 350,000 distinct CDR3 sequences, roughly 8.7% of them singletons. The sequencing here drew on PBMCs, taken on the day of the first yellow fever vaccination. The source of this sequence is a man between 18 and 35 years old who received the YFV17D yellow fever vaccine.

The CDR3 spells CASSSGSPGELFF. The CDR3 region has the DNA TGTGCCAGCAGCTCAGGGTCCCCCGGGGAGCTGTTTTTT. The rearrangement uses TRBV28 and TRBJ2-2; the D gene is possibly TRBD1 (5 bases). There are 13 residues in the CDR3. V lost 6 bases, J lost 6 bases, and 11 bases lay in between. CDR1 and CDR2 from the germline V gene are MDHEN and SYDVKM. Looking up the rest from reference TRBV28 and TRBJ2-2 gives the full variable domain: DVKVTQSSRYLVKRTGEKVFLECVQDMDHENMFWYRQDPGLGLRLIYFSYDVKMKEKGDIPEGYSVSREKKERFSLILESASTNQTSMYLCASSSGSPGELFFGEGSRLTVL.